This entry lists 9 T cell receptor beta chains sequenced from one sample in a study of fetal regulatory T cell absence and autoimmunity. The data were produced by immunoSEQ multiplex PCR, yet TCRdb's version contains in-frame clones alone and is incomplete. The sample yields more than 90,000 clones, 60% to 80% seen once. Material: pancreas tissue. The receptors stem from a male donor with IPEX syndrome.

The chain uses TRBV12-5 and TRBJ2-3; TRBD2 might be the D (5 bases). CDR3 length equals 14 residues. V was trimmed by 3 bases and J by 2 bases, leaving 9 bases between them. Looked up from germline, CDR1 is LGHNT and CDR2 is FRNRAP. CDR3 loop: CASGFGIYTDTQYF. The CDR3 DNA is TGTGCTAGTGGTTTCGGGATATACACAGATACGCAGTATTTT.

This chain connects TRBV19 to TRBJ1-1, with 7 positions matching TRBD1. CDR1 LNHDA and CDR2 SQIVND come from the germline V gene (reference sequence). V gave up 5 bases and J gave up 1 base; unmatched junction bases: 4. This CDR3 spans 14 amino acids. The CDR3 loop is CASSSRTGNTEAFF. The CDR3 DNA reads TGTGCCAGTAGTTCTCGGACAGGGAACACTGAAGCTTTCTTT.

This chain connects TRBV21-1 to TRBJ2-5; TRBD1 is the table's D call, not checked against the DNA. TRBV21-1 counts as a pseudogene. CDR3 size: 19 residues. CDR3 sequence reads: CASSKSRQVLGVYQETQYF. The CDR3 bases are TGTGCCAGCAGCAAATCTAGACAGGTCCTTGGGGTTTACCAAGAGACCCAGTACTTC.

V usage is TRBV2 and J usage is TRBJ2-3; TRBD2 matches at 8 bases. Germline V gene sequence: CDR1 SNHLY, CDR2 FYNNEI. CDR3 size: 16 residues. V dropped 0 bases and J dropped 6; count of bases not matched to a gene: 8. The CDR3 sequence: CASSEALGGLEDTQYF. In DNA form, the CDR3 reads TGTGCCAGCAGTGAAGCGCTTGGGGGACTAGAGGATACGCAGTATTTT.

The V call is TRBV12-5, the J call TRBJ1-1, with TRBD1 identical over 7 bases. The V and J ends lost 10 bases and 5 bases, in that order; junction bases with no gene match: 7. The CDR3 contains 12 residues. Germline assignment: CDR1 LGHNT and CDR2 FRNRAP. The CDR3 loop is CATGQAGTEAFF. CDR3 nucleotides: TGTGCTACAGGACAGGCGGGAACTGAAGCTTTCTTT.

There are a few counts of this clone. The rearrangement links TRBV7-2 to TRBJ2-3; D is ambiguous. Between the trimmed V and J ends, which lost 1 base and 4 bases, there was a span of 6 bases. The CDR3 extends over 13 amino acids. CDR1 is SGHTA and CDR2 is FQGNSA in the germline V gene. CDR3 loop: CASSLGYSDTQYF. The CDR3, as DNA: TGTGCCAGCAGCTTAGGGTACTCAGATACGCAGTATTTT.

The chain carries TRBV4-3 and TRBJ2-7; D might be TRBD1 (5 bases). The CDR3 extends over 14 amino acids. V dropped 0 bases and J dropped 2 bases, with 8 bases sitting between them. Per the germline V gene, CDR1 is LGHNA and CDR2 is YSLEER. The CDR3 loop is CASSQDAGPYEQYF. CDR3 DNA sequence: TGCGCCAGCAGCCAAGATGCAGGGCCCTACGAGCAGTACTTC.

The chain joins TRBV5-5 to TRBJ1-5, with D possibly matching TRBD1 (6 bases). The germline V gene has CDR1 SGHKS and CDR2 YYEKEE (reference sequence). There are 17 residues in the CDR3. V dropped 1 base and J dropped 0 bases, with 14 bases sitting between them. The CDR3 spells CASSLTGWTHSNQPQHF. The CDR3 nucleotides are TGTGCCAGCAGCTTGACAGGGTGGACGCATAGCAATCAGCCCCAGCATTTT.

The chain joins TRBV25-1 to TRBJ1-4; no reliable D call. The CDR3 covers 18 residues. V lost 3 bases to trimming and J lost 4 bases, with 21 bases between them. CDR1 MGHDK and CDR2 SYGVNS come from the germline V gene. The CDR3 coding sequence is TGTGCCAGCAGTGATTACGGAGACGGAGCGGGGTTTAATGAAAAACTGTTTTTT. Translating gives CASSDYGDGAGFNEKLFF.